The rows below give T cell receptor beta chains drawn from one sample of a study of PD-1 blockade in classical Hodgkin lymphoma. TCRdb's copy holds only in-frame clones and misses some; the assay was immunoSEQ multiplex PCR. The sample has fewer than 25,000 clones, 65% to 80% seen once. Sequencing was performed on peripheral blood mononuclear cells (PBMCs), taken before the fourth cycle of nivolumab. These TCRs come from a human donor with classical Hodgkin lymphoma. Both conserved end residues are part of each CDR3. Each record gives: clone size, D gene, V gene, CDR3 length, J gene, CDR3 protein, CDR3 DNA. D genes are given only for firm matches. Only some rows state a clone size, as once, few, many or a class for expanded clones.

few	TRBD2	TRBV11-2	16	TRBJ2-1	CASSLTSGALYNEQFF	TGTGCCAGCAGCCTCACTAGCGGGGCACTATACAATGAGCAGTTCTTC
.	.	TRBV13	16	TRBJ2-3	CASNEWGINLADTQYF	TGTGCCAGCAACGAGTGGGGCATAAATTTAGCAGATACGCAGTATTTT
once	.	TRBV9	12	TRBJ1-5	CASRGVNQPQHF	TGTGCCAGCAGGGGGGTGAATCAGCCCCAGCATTTT
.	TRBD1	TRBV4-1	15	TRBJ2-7	CASSQAPGQGREQYF	TGCGCCAGCAGCCAGGCGCCGGGACAGGGACGAGAGCAGTACTTC
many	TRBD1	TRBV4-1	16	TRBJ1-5	CASSQDSQGVNQPQHF	TGCGCCAGCAGCCAAGATTCCCAGGGGGTCAATCAGCCCCAGCATTTT
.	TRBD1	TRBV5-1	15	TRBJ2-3	CASSLIGRGTDTQYF	TGCGCCAGCAGCTTGATAGGCAGGGGGACAGATACGCAGTATTTT
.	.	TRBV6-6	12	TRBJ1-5	CASSYVSQPQHF	TGTGCCAGCAGTTACGTGTCGCAGCCCCAGCATTTT
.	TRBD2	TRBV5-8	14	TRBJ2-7	CASSFGGGAYEQYF	TGTGCCAGCAGCTTTGGCGGGGGGGCCTACGAGCAGTACTTC
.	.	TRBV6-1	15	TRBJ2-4	CASSELGTAKNIQYF	TGTGCCAGCAGTGAATTAGGCACGGCCAAAAACATTCAGTACTTC
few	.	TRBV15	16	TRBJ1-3	CATSRDGGGKGNTIYF	TGTGCCACCAGCAGAGATGGCGGGGGGAAGGGGAACACCATATATTTT